This TCR beta chain was sequenced for a study of OX40 agonist ivuxolimab in advanced cancers. Study summary: At 0.01 to 10 mg/kg, ivuxolimab was administered intravenously to patients every 2 weeks. Dose-escalation patients were diagnosed with hepatocellular carcinoma, melanoma, renal cell cancer or head and neck cancer.

At baseline, cycle 4 day 1, and cycle 7 day 1, blood was sampled. CDR3 length: 14 residues. Germline V gives CDR1 SGHAT, CDR2 FQNNGV. Trimming took 4 bases from V and 6 from J; bases not matched to a gene: 8. This clone has a single count. The target antigen is unknown. Data came from immunoSEQ multiplex PCR; TCRdb stores just in-frame clones and leaves some out. The sample yields about 68,000 clones, approximately 90% seen once. Study outcomes and limitations: Blood T cells, both CD4+ and CD8+, expanded clonally by week 6 at 0.1 to 3.0 mg/kg.

The sample was CD4+ or CD8+ T cells sorted from blood, taken in a trial of the OX40 agonist ivuxolimab. The V call is TRBV11-2, the J call TRBJ1-1, with 7 bases aligning to TRBD1. The sequence was collected from an adult with an advanced solid tumor such as melanoma, head and neck, liver or kidney cancer. Here the CDR3 DNA reads TGTGCCAGCAGCTCAGACAGGGTTTTTGCTGAAGCTTTCTTT. It codes for CASSSDRVFAEAFF.